This TCR beta chain is from a study of vaccination effects on CD4 cells after COVID-19. Sequencing in the ViraFEST assay came after antigen-specific CD4+ T cells had been expanded with viral peptide pools, which were used to stimulate PBMC. Culturing for ten to eleven days preceded CD4+ T cell isolation. This individual tested PCR-positive for SARS-CoV-2 infection between March and December 2020. Participants were given two doses of BNT162b2 or mRNA-1273 vaccine. Each culture well received roughly 1.8 million PBMC. These cells were then cultured in IMDM with about 10 IU/ml IL-2 and roughly 10 ug/ml peptides. Fresh IL-2-containing medium replaced half the medium on days 3 and 7. With 4 bases clipped from V and 6 bases from J, the junction kept 3 bases outside the gene matches. CDR1 MNHNY and CDR2 SVGAGI come from the germline V gene (reference sequence). The CDR3 sequence is 12 residues long. Some clones are missing from TCRdb's copy, which holds only in-frame ones; the method was immunoSEQ multiplex PCR. The sample has 15,000 or so clones, around 82% seen once.

As concerns this clone: The antigen is not known.

Study-wide findings and caveats: Clones of infection and vaccine origin contracted markedly late after vaccination.

The source is a human donor who had a prior SARS-CoV-2 infection. The V and J genes are TRBV6-6 and TRBJ2-7; 7 nucleotides match TRBD1. Specimen: CD4+ T cells from PBMCs cultured with SARS-CoV-2 spike peptides, collected after COVID-19 vaccination. The DNA for the CDR3 is TGTGCCAGCAGTTTACAGGGGAGCGAGCAGTACTTC. Translated, it gives CASSLQGSEQYF.